This T cell receptor beta chain is drawn from a study of identical twins. cDNA molecules carried unique molecular identifiers, and template switching added a universal primer site. TCRdb analysed the 5' RACE reads with MiXCR anew, one entry per CDR3 protein. The sample consists of 700,000 or so distinct CDR3 sequences, 8.5% to 9% of them appearing once. This clonotype was observed many times. The antigen remains unidentified. Study findings and constraints: Whereas memory repertoires showed no such difference, abundant cord blood beta clonotypes carried fewer insertions.

The CDR3 has 13 residues. Deletions cut 6 bases from V and 4 bases from J, with 11 bases between. The germline CDR1 and CDR2 sequences are MNHEY and SMNVEV (reference sequence). These same records also appear under a second study, on yellow fever vaccine responses in identical twins. That publication notes: After vaccination, twins' T cell response reportedly seemed partly convergent, partly personalized.

The source is a woman in her late teens or twenties in good health. The chain uses TRBV27 and TRBJ2-3; tentatively, D is TRBD2 (6 bases). Sample: PBMCs. The DNA for the CDR3 is TGTGCCAGCAGCTTACTAGCCGCAGATACGCAGTATTTT. Amino acids: CASSLLAADTQYF.